This section outlines one TCR beta chain sequence together with its context. Antigen specificity is unknown. This sample stems from a study of cytomegalovirus exposure and HLA in healthy donors. In the study overall: Of more than 350 genotyped donors, roughly 81% clustered with self-reported Caucasian donors. General study points: There were several of the most significant clusters that appeared linked to common viral pathogens in a later analysis.

The PCR was carried out with 60 Vbeta primers and 13 Jbeta primers. This table comes from immunoSEQ multiplex PCR, and its TCRdb copy is limited to in-frame clones, with some not included. Of about 190,000 clones listed, around 86% are singletons. The specimen was PBMCs. This clonotype was sampled from a woman in her late teens or twenties in good health and CMV-seronegative.

The CDR3 loop reads CASSLSSGAYNEQFF. The CDR3 DNA reads TGTGCCAGCAGCCTATCTAGCGGAGCATACAATGAGCAGTTCTTC. This chain joins TRBV7-9 and TRBJ2-1; 7 bases map to TRBD2. The CDR3 is 15 residues long. V dropped 5 bases and J dropped 4; count of bases not matched to a gene: 8. Germline V CDR1 and CDR2: SEHNR, FQNEAQ (reference sequence).